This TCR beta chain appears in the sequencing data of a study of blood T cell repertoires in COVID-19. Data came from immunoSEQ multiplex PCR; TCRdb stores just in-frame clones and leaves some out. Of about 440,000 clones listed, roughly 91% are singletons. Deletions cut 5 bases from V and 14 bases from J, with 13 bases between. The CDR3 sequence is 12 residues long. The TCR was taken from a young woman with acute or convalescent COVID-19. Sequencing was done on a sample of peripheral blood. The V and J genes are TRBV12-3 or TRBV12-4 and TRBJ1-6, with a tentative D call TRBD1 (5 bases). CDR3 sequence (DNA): TGTGCCAGCAGTGATCCAGGGACTGCCCTCCACTTT. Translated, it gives CASSDPGTALHF.